This TCR beta chain was identified in a study of blood T cell repertoires in COVID-19. For the study at large: The study drew acute and convalescent COVID-19 samples from the United States, Italy and Spain. In each case, the material was cDNA or gDNA derived from T cells, B-cell-depleted T cells, or PBMCs.

The germline V gene has CDR1 SEHNR and CDR2 FQNEAQ (reference sequence). This CDR3 contains 15 residues. Germline trimming cut 0 bases from V and 4 bases from J; bases unmatched to any gene: 6. Study processing details: Counts of nucleated cells, estimated from reference gene primer amplification, were obtained. Measured with immunoSEQ multiplex PCR; TCRdb has only the in-frame clones, and not every one. V and J calls and clone size come straight from that table; D and trimming were deduced from the DNA. The data show about 90,000 clones, with around four fifths seen just once and 30% to 35% held by the top ten.

Sequenced: peripheral blood. The clonotype was recovered from a woman of 80 years or more with active or convalescent COVID-19. This rearrangement joins TRBV7-9 to TRBJ2-7; 7 bases match TRBD2. CDR3 sequence reads: CASSLAAAGSYEQYF. CDR3 nucleotide sequence: TGTGCCAGCAGCTTAGCAGCAGCGGGATCGTACGAGCAGTACTTC.